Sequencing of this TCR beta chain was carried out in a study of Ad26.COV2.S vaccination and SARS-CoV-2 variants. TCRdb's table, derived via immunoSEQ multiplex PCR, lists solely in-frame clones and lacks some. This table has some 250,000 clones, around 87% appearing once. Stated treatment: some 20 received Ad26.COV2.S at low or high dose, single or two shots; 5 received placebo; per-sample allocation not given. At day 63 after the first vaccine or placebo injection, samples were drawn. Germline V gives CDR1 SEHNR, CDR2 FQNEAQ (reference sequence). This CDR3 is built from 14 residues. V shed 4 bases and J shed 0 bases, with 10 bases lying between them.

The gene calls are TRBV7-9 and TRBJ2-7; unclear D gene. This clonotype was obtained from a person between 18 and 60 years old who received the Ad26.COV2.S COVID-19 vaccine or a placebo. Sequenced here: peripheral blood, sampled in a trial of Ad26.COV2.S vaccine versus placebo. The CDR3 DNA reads TGTGCCAGCAGCTCAGAGACATACTCCTACGAGCAGTACTTC. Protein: CASSSETYSYEQYF. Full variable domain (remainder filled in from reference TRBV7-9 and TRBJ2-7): DTGVSQNPRHKITKRGQNVTFRCDPISEHNRLYWYRQTLGQGPEFLTYFQNEAQLEKSRLLSDRFSAERPKGSFSTLEIQRTEQGDSAMYLCASSSETYSYEQYFGPGTRLTVT.